What follows are 7 T cell receptor beta chains derived from one specimen sequenced in a study of metastatic and nonmetastatic thyroid tumors. MiXCR reprocessed the PCR reads for TCRdb. The sample records some 46,000 clones, around 25% being singletons. Nobody among the patients had been given any treatment before thyroid surgery. Sequencing was carried out using blood. Receptors originate from a male donor with papillary thyroid cancer or a benign thyroid nodule (not recorded which). Some clones in this sample may be carry-over from other donors' samples.

The V gene is TRBV5-1, the J gene TRBJ2-7; 7 nucleotides align to TRBD1. The CDR3 is made up of 15 amino acids. The J segment lost 5 bases and the V segment lost 0 bases, leaving 8 bases of the junction unmatched. Germline assignment: CDR1 SGHRS and CDR2 YFSETQ. The CDR3 is CASSLGQGQGDEQYF. CDR3 nucleotides: TGCGCCAGCAGCTTGGGGCAGGGGCAGGGGGACGAGCAGTACTTC.

CDR3 coding DNA: TGTGCCATCCAGGGGACAGGGGGCTCCGGGGAGCTGTTTTTT. This gives the protein CAIQGTGGSGELFF. V is TRBV10-3 and J is TRBJ2-2, with 12 bases fitting TRBD1. V lost 8 bases, J lost 6 bases, and 4 bases stayed unmatched. There are 14 residues in the CDR3. Looked up from germline, CDR1 is ENHRY and CDR2 is SYGVKD.

This clone showed up many times. This rearrangement joins TRBV7-7 to TRBJ1-1; D is undetermined. V was cut by 1 base and J by 1 base, with 4 bases left in between. Looked up from germline, CDR1 is SSHAT and CDR2 is FNYEAQ (reference sequence). The CDR3 is made up of 13 amino acids. The CDR3 DNA reads TGTGCCAGCAGCTTAGGAAGGAACACTGAAGCTTTCTTT. Translation gives CASSLGRNTEAFF.

This clone was observed once. The V call is TRBV2, the J call TRBJ2-1; D not certain. The CDR3 is 13 residues long. CDR1 is SNHLY, CDR2 FYNNEI, per germline. V gave up 7 bases and J gave up 4 bases, with 11 bases separating them. The CDR3: CASKLAGYNEQFF. Written as DNA, the CDR3 is TGTGCCAGCAAGTTGGCTGGTTACAATGAGCAGTTCTTC.

This clone was counted ten times or more. This rearrangement joins TRBV10-3 to TRBJ2-3; D possibly uses TRBD1 or TRBD2 (6 bases each). The CDR3 has 17 amino acids. With 6 bases removed from V and 3 bases from J, the gap between germline ends came to 22 bases. Germline assignment: CDR1 ENHRY and CDR2 SYGVKD. The DNA for the CDR3 is TGTGCCATCAGGGACACGACTAGGGGGAGTCGGACAGATACGCAGTATTTT. This gives the protein CAIRDTTRGSRTDTQYF.

This clone was seen repeatedly, ten times or more. The rearrangement uses TRBV11-1 and TRBJ1-3; D possibly corresponds to TRBD1 (5 bases). This CDR3 contains 17 residues. V was clipped by 0 bases and J by 5 bases, with 17 bases between them. Germline V gene lookup returns CDR1 SGHAT and CDR2 FQDESV (reference sequence). CDR3 loop: CASSLAQGPYNRNTIYF. DNA for the CDR3: TGTGCCAGCAGCTTAGCGCAGGGACCGTACAATCGAAACACCATATATTTT.

This clone was observed once. The chain joins TRBV7-6 to TRBJ1-1; D gene uncertain. V lost 2 bases, J lost 7 bases, and 17 bases lay in between. This CDR3 has 15 residues. Germline V gene sequence: CDR1 SGHVS, CDR2 FNYEAQ. CDR3 coding DNA: TGTGCCAGCAGCTTATCCCCGTCCGGCCCGGATGAAGCTTTCTTT. This sequence encodes CASSLSPSGPDEAFF.